This passage covers 25 T cell receptor beta chains from one sample sequenced in a study of post-analysis software for immune sequencing data. Every TCR beta cDNA library bore unique molecular identifiers. MiXCR was run by TCRdb on the PCR reads, yielding one entry per CDR3 protein. The data hold 160,000 or so distinct CDR3 sequences, with under 40% observed a single time. The sample in question was blood, obtained after autologous hematopoietic stem cell transplantation. The receptors come from a girl aged 10 to 17 with multiple sclerosis.

DNA for the CDR3: TGCGCCAGCAGTAGTTGGACCGGGACTAGCGGCAGCACCTCCAGAGATACGCAGTATTTT. As protein: CASSSWTGTSGSTSRDTQYF. This rearrangement joins TRBV5-1 to TRBJ2-3; 11 bases fit TRBD2. V lost 5 bases and J lost 5; bases outside the gene matches: 22. Per germline, CDR1 SGHRS and CDR2 YFSETQ. The CDR3 sequence is 20 residues long.

The chain employs TRBV12-3 or TRBV12-4 and TRBJ2-7; D may be TRBD2 (6 bases). The V and J ends lost 6 bases and 0 bases respectively, with 12 bases between them. The CDR3 length is 14 residues. DNA of the CDR3: TGTGCCAGCAGGTCGAACGGGAGCTCCTACGAGCAGTACTTC. Amino acids: CASRSNGSSYEQYF.

The rearrangement uses TRBV10-3 and TRBJ1-2; 9 nucleotides align to TRBD1. CDR1 and CDR2 (germline): ENHRY, SYGVKD. With 0 bases clipped from V and 2 bases from J, the junction kept 1 base outside the gene matches. CDR3 size: 15 residues. The DNA of the CDR3 is TGTGCCATCAGTGAGTCTGGACAGGGGAACTATGGCTACACCTTC. Translating it yields CAISESGQGNYGYTF.

The chain links TRBV19 to TRBJ2-4; weak D call: TRBD2 (5 bases). The J call may be wrong; the DNA end is better matched by TRBJ2-7. Germline CDR1 reads LNHDA; CDR2 reads SQIVND (reference sequence). The CDR3 has 14 residues. The CDR3 loop is CASSSQRVTHEQYF. In DNA, the CDR3 is TGTGCCAGTAGTTCCCAGAGGGTGACCCACGAGCAGTACTTC.

The V gene is TRBV6-6, the J gene TRBJ2-7, with TRBD2 matching over 8 bases. The length of the CDR3 is 14 residues. V trimming: 2 bases; J trimming: 3 bases; junction bases outside the gene matches: 3. CDR1 and CDR2 (germline): MNHNY, SVGAGI (reference sequence). The CDR3 reads CASSYTGGYYEQYF. The DNA for the CDR3 is TGTGCCAGCAGTTACACGGGAGGGTACTACGAGCAGTACTTC.

This clonotype has ten or more counts. The genes are TRBV20-1 and TRBJ2-1; TRBD2 matches 13 bases. Trimming removed 0 bases from V and 8 bases from J; junction bases left unmatched: 16. Germline lookup yields CDR1 DFQATT and CDR2 SNEGSKA (reference sequence). This CDR3 spans 19 amino acids. As DNA, the CDR3 is TGCAGTGCTAGAGATCATCGCAGGGGGTTAGGACTAGCGGGAGATGAGCAGTTCTTC. As protein: CSARDHRRGLGLAGDEQFF.

The rearrangement joins TRBV29-1 to TRBJ2-7, with TRBD1 matching over 8 bases. Germline V CDR1 and CDR2: SQVTM, ANQGSEA. V lost 6 bases, J lost 3 bases, and 4 bases stayed unmatched. This CDR3 is built from 12 residues. CDR3 amino acids: CSVEDRDYEQYF. The CDR3 DNA sequence: TGCAGCGTAGAGGACAGGGACTACGAGCAGTACTTC.

In its sample, this clonotype was seen a few times. The chain couples TRBV27 to TRBJ2-5; 9 bases map to TRBD2. The J call may not be correct, given that the DNA end is closer to TRBJ2-7. The CDR3 sequence is 14 residues long. Germline CDR1 is MNHEY and CDR2 is SMNVEV (reference sequence). Here the CDR3 DNA reads TGTGCCAGCAGTTCCGGGACTAGCTTATACGAGCAGTACTTC. Translation: CASSSGTSLYEQYF.

The chain has TRBV4-2 and TRBJ1-2; the D is unclear. This CDR3 has 16 amino acids. Trimming stripped 0 bases from V and 3 bases from J, with 14 bases between. Germline CDR1 is LGHNA and CDR2 is YNFKEQ. The CDR3 DNA follows: TGTGCCAGCAGCCAAGAAGTTGGTAGGACCCACTATGGCTACACCTTC. Its translation: CASSQEVGRTHYGYTF.

This chain connects TRBV6-5 to TRBJ2-7; 7 bases agree with TRBD1. V was pared by 10 bases and J by 3 bases, with 9 bases of the junction left unmatched. CDR1 and CDR2 from the germline V gene are MNHEY and SVGAGI. The CDR3 is made up of 13 amino acids. The CDR3 here is CATTGDQHYEQYF. In nucleotides, the CDR3 is TGTGCCACCACAGGGGACCAACACTACGAGCAGTACTTC.

The chain links TRBV6-2 or TRBV6-3 to TRBJ1-1; D gene unclear. The V and J ends lost 10 bases and 0 bases respectively, with 15 bases between them. This CDR3 comprises 14 residues. The germline gives CDR1 MNHEY, CDR2 SVGEGT. This CDR3 reads CATQPRRMNTEAFF. DNA of the CDR3: TGTGCCACCCAACCCAGGCGGATGAACACTGAAGCTTTCTTT.

This chain links TRBV20-1 with TRBJ2-4; 13 bases agree with TRBD2. The CDR3 spans 15 residues. Germline values: CDR1 DFQATT, CDR2 SNEGSKA (reference sequence). J lost 2 bases, V lost 6 bases, and 4 bases had no gene match. CDR3 sequence: CSAGGLAGSKNIQYF. CDR3 DNA sequence: TGCAGTGCCGGGGGACTAGCGGGATCCAAAAACATTCAGTACTTC.

This rearrangement joins TRBV14 to TRBJ1-2, with 7 bases that match TRBD1. The CDR3 consists of 18 residues. In germline, CDR1 is SGHDN, CDR2 FVKESK. Germline trimming cut 1 base from V and 3 bases from J; bases unmatched to any gene: 14. The chain's CDR3 is CASSQVRGGSYPDYGYTF. Here the CDR3 DNA reads TGTGCCAGCAGCCAAGTCCGAGGGGGCTCCTACCCTGACTATGGCTACACCTTC. Drawing the rest from reference TRBV14 and TRBJ1-2, the complete variable domain is EAGVTQFPSHSVIEKGQTVTLRCDPISGHDNLYWYRRVMGKEIKFLLHFVKESKQDESGMPNNRFLAERTGGTYSTLKVQPAELEDSGVYFCASSQVRGGSYPDYGYTFGSGTRLTVV.

This sequence joins TRBV29-1 and TRBJ2-1; D not resolved. Germline loops: CDR1 SQVTM, CDR2 ANQGSEA. This CDR3 is built from 15 residues. Trimming stripped 3 bases from V and 0 bases from J, with 12 bases between. The CDR3 loop reads CSVDGGPSSYNEQFF. The DNA for the CDR3 is TGCAGCGTTGACGGCGGCCCGAGCTCCTACAATGAGCAGTTCTTC.

This clonotype was picked up many times. The chain combines TRBV13 with TRBJ2-7; the match to TRBD2 covers 8 bases. Per germline, CDR1 PRHDT and CDR2 FYEKMQ (reference sequence). The CDR3 loop spans 15 amino acids. The ends lost 5 bases at V and 3 bases at J; junction bases unmatched: 9. DNA of the CDR3: TGTGCCAGCAGCCCAGGGACTAGAGCTTACTACGAGCAGTACTTC. Residues: CASSPGTRAYYEQYF.

V usage is TRBV29-1 and J usage is TRBJ1-3; D uncertain. V lost 8 bases and J 8 bases, leaving 13 bases between the germline ends. CDR3 size: 11 residues. Germline values: CDR1 SQVTM, CDR2 ANQGSEA. The CDR3 DNA follows: TGCAGCTTCACCATTCGGGACACCATATATTTT. Translation: CSFTIRDTIYF.

V is TRBV20-1 and J is TRBJ1-2; 9 nucleotides agree with TRBD1. The CDR3 runs to 13 residues. V lost 5 bases and J lost 3; bases outside the gene matches: 4. Germline V gives CDR1 DFQATT, CDR2 SNEGSKA (reference sequence). CDR3 protein: CSARDRVDYGYTF. The DNA for the CDR3 is TGCAGTGCTCGGGACAGGGTGGACTATGGCTACACCTTC.

The V and J genes are TRBV7-6 and TRBJ2-1; D assignment may be TRBD1 or TRBD2 (6 bases each). CDR1 is SGHVS, CDR2 FNYEAQ, per germline. This CDR3 has 16 amino acids. The germline V and J ends were trimmed by 6 bases and 4 bases, with 19 bases remaining between them. CDR3 in amino acids: CASRRGVGLGYNEQFF. The CDR3 nucleotides are TGTGCCAGCAGGAGGGGGGTGGGGCTAGGTTACAATGAGCAGTTCTTC.

The V gene is TRBV7-2, the J gene TRBJ2-7; 9 nucleotides agree with TRBD1. The CDR3 runs to 15 residues. Looked up from germline, CDR1 is SGHTA and CDR2 is FQGNSA. Trimming at V came to 5 bases and at J to 2 bases, leaving 7 bases not matched to a gene. The CDR3, as DNA: TGTGCCAGCAGCCCATCGGGACAGGGAACCTACGAGCAGTACTTC. Translation gives CASSPSGQGTYEQYF.

The V and J genes are TRBV13 and TRBJ2-5, with TRBD2 matching over 10 bases. Judging by the DNA end, TRBJ2-7 fits better; the J call may be wrong. Germline-derived CDR1 and CDR2 are PRHDT and FYEKMQ (reference sequence). The CDR3 contains 13 residues. The CDR3 coding sequence is TGTGCCAGCAGCTTTAGCGGGAGGTCCGAGCAGTACTTC. The encoded protein is CASSFSGRSEQYF.

The V and J genes are TRBV5-6 and TRBJ1-2; TRBD1 aligns across 10 bases. Trimming removed 2 bases from V and 6 bases from J; junction bases left unmatched: 4. The CDR3 consists of 14 residues. Germline V CDR1 and CDR2: SGHDT, YYEEEE. CDR3 DNA: TGTGCCAGCAGCTTCCCCGGGACAGGGGATGGCTACACCTTC. Its protein is CASSFPGTGDGYTF.

The J gene is TRBJ1-1, the V gene TRBV20-1, with 7 bases that match TRBD1. V was pared by 1 base and J by 4 bases, with 6 bases of the junction left unmatched. Germline CDR1 and CDR2: DFQATT and SNEGSKA (reference sequence). The CDR3 covers 14 residues. CDR3 in amino acids: CSARAGGGSTEAFF. As DNA, the CDR3 is TGCAGTGCTAGAGCAGGGGGGGGGAGCACTGAAGCTTTCTTT.

This clonotype was counted between two and nine times. V gene TRBV20-1 combines with J gene TRBJ2-3; 15 bases agree with TRBD2. J lost 4 bases, V lost 2 bases, and 10 bases had no gene match. CDR3 size: 18 residues. Germline V gene data show CDR1 as DFQATT and CDR2 as SNEGSKA (reference sequence). The CDR3 is CSARSGLAGGPDSDTQYF. The CDR3, as DNA: TGCAGTGCTAGATCCGGACTAGCGGGAGGGCCGGATTCAGATACGCAGTATTTT.

This clonotype showed up just a few times. The chain couples TRBV3-1 to TRBJ2-1; the D gene could be TRBD1 or TRBD2 (5 bases each). The J call may be faulty, since TRBJ2-7 better matches the DNA end. Germline loops: CDR1 LGHDT, CDR2 YNNKEL (reference sequence). This CDR3 comprises 15 residues. The CDR3 reads CASSPGWGGYNEQYF. CDR3 nucleotide sequence: TGTGCCAGCAGCCCCGGGTGGGGCGGGTACAATGAGCAGTACTTC.

The gene calls are TRBV7-2 and TRBJ1-6, with a weak D call TRBD1 (5 bases). Germline V gives CDR1 SGHTA, CDR2 FQGNSA. V was pared by 1 base and J by 9 bases, with 13 bases between. This CDR3 spans 15 amino acids. The CDR3, as DNA: TGTGCCAGCAGCTTAGTGGGGGGACGGGGTTCACCCCTCCACTTT. It specifies CASSLVGGRGSPLHF.